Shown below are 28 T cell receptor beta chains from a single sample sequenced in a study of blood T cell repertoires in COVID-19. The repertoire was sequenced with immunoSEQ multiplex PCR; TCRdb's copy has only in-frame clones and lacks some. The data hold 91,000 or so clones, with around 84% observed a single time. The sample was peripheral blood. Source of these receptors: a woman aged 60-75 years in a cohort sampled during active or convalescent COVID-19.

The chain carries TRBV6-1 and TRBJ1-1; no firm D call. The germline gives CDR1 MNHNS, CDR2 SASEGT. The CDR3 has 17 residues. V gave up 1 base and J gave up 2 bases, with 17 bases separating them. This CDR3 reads CASSEGTLARSNTEAFF. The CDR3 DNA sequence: TGTGCCAGCAGTGAAGGAACCCTAGCCCGGAGCAACACTGAAGCTTTCTTT.

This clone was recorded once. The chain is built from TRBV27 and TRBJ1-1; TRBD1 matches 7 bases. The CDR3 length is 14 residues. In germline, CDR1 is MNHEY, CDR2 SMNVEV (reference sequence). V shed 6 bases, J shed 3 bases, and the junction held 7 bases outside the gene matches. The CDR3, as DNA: TGTGCCAGCAGGCTACAGGGGCTCTACACTGAAGCTTTCTTT. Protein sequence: CASRLQGLYTEAFF.

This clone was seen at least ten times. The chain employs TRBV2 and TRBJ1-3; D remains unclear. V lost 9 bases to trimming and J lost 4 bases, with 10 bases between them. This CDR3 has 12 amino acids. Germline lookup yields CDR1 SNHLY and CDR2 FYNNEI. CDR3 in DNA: TGTGCCAGACAAATGTACGGAAACACCATATATTTT. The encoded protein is CARQMYGNTIYF.

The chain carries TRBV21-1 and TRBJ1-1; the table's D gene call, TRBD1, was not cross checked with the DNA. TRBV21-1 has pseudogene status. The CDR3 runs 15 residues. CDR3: CASSGQQGIDTEAFF. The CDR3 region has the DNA TGTGCCAGCAGCGGACAACAGGGGATCGACACTGAAGCTTTCTTT.

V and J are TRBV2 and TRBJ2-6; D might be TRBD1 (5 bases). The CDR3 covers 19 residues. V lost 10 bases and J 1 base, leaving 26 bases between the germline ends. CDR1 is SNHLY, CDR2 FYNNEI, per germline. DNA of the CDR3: TGTGCCATTCCCCCCCAGACAGATCCGCTGGTATCTGGGGCCAACGTCCTGACTTTC. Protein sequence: CAIPPQTDPLVSGANVLTF.

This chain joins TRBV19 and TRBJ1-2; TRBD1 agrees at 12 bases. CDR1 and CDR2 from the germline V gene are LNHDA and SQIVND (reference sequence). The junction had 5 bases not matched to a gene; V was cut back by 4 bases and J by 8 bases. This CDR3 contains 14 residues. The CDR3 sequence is CASSTGQGAKGYTF. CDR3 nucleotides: TGTGCCAGTAGTACGGGACAGGGGGCGAAAGGCTACACCTTC.

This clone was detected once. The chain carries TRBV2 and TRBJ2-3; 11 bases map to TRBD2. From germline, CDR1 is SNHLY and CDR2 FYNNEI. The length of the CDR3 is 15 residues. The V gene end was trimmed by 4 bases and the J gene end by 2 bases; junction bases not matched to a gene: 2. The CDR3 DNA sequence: TGTGCCAGCAGTGGACTAGCGGGGTTCACAGATACGCAGTATTTT. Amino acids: CASSGLAGFTDTQYF.

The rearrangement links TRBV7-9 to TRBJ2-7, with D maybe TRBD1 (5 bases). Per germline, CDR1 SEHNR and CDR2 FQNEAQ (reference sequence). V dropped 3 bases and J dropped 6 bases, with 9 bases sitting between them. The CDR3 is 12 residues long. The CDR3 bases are TGTGCCAGCAGCTTGCAGGGCTCCGAGCAGTACTTC. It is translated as CASSLQGSEQYF.

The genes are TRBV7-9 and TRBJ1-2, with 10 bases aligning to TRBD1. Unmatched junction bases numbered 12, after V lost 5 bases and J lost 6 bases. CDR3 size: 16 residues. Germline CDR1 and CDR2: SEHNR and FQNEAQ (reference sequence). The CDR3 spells CASSVLSGQGTHGYTF. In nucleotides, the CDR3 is TGTGCCAGCAGCGTACTTTCGGGACAGGGGACTCATGGCTACACCTTC. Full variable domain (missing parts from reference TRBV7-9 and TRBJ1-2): DTGVSQNPRHKITKRGQNVTFRCDPISEHNRLYWYRQTLGQGPEFLTYFQNEAQLEKSRLLSDRFSAERPKGSFSTLEIQRTEQGDSAMYLCASSVLSGQGTHGYTFGSGTRLTVV.

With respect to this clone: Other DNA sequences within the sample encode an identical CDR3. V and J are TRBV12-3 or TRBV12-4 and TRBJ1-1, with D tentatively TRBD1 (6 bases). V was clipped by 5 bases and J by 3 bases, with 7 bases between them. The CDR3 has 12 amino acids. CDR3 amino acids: CASSRQDTEAFF. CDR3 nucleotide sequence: TGTGCCAGCAGTCGACAGGACACTGAAGCTTTCTTT.

As DNA, the CDR3 is TGCGCCAGCAGCTTGGCAGCCGGGGGAGGGACTGAAGCTTTCTTT. Residues: CASSLAAGGGTEAFF. This chain joins TRBV5-1 and TRBJ1-1, with D possibly matching TRBD1 (5 bases). Trimming pared 0 bases from V and 5 bases from J, leaving 14 bases between. This CDR3 has 15 residues. CDR1 is SGHRS, CDR2 YFSETQ, per germline.

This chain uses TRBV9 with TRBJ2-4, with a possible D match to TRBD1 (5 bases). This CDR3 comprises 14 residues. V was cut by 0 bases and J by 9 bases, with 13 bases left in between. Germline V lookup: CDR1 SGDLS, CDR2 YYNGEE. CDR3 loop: CASSVVAGQGIQYF. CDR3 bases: TGTGCCAGCAGCGTAGTTGCAGGGCAGGGCATTCAGTACTTC.

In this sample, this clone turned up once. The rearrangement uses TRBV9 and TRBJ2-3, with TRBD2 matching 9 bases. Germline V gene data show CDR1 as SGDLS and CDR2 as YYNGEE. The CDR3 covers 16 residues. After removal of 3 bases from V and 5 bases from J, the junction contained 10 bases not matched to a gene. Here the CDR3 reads CASSAMGLARGDTQYF. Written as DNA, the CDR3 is TGTGCCAGCAGCGCCATGGGACTAGCACGGGGAGATACGCAGTATTTT.

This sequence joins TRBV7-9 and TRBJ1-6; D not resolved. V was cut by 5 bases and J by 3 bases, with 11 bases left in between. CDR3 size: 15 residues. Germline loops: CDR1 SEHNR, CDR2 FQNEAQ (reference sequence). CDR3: CASSPGDGYNSPLHF. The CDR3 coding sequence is TGTGCCAGCAGCCCCGGAGACGGCTATAATTCACCCCTCCACTTT.

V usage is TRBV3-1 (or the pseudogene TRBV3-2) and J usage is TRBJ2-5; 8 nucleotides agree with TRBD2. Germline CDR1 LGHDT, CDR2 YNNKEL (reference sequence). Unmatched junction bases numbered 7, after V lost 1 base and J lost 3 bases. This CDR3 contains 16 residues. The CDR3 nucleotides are TGTGCCAGCAGCCAAGTCCTATTAGCGGGGAAAGAGACCCAGTACTTC. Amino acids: CASSQVLLAGKETQYF.

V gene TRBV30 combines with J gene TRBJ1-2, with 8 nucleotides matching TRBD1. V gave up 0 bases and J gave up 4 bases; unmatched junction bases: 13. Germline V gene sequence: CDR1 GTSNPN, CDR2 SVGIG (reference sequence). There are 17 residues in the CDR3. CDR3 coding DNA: TGTGCCTGGAGTGTAGCGGGTCCGGGACAGGCGGCCTATGGCTACACCTTC. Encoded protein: CAWSVAGPGQAAYGYTF.

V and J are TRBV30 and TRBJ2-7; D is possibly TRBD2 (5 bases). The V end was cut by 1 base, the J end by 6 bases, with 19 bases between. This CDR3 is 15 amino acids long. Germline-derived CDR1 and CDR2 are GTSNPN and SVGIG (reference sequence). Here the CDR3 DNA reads TGTGCCTGGAGTGCTTCGGGAAATGAATGGGGCGAGCAGTACTTC. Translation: CAWSASGNEWGEQYF.

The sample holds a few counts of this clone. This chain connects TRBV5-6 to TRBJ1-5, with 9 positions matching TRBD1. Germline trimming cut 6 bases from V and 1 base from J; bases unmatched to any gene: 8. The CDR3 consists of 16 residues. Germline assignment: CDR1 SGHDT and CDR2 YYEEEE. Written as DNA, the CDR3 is TGTGCCAGCATTTCCCGGGACAGGGTGAGCAATCAGCCCCAGCATTTT. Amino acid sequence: CASISRDRVSNQPQHF.

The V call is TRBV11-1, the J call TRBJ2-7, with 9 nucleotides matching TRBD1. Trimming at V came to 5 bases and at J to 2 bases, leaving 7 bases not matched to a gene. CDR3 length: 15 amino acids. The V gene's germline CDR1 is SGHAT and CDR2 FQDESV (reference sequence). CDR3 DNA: TGTGCCAGCAGCCGACCGGGACAGGGAGCCTACGAGCAGTACTTC. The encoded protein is CASSRPGQGAYEQYF. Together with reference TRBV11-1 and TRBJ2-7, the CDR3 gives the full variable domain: EAEVAQSPRYKITEKSQAVAFWCDPISGHATLYWYRQILGQGPELLVQFQDESVVDDSQLPKDRFSAERLKGVDSTLKIQPAELGDSAMYLCASSRPGQGAYEQYFGPGTRLTVT.

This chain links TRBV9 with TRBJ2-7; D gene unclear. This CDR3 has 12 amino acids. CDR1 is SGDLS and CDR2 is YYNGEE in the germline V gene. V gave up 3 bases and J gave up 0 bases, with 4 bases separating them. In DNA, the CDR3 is TGTGCCAGCAGCGACAGCTCCTACGAGCAGTACTTC. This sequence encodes CASSDSSYEQYF.

CDR3: CASKEQPNTEAFF. CDR3 coding DNA: TGCGCCAGCAAGGAACAGCCGAACACTGAAGCTTTCTTT. The chain combines TRBV5-1 with TRBJ1-1; no clear D gene. This CDR3 comprises 13 residues. CDR1 is SGHRS, CDR2 YFSETQ, per germline. Trimming cost V 6 bases and J 1 base, with 10 bases left between them.

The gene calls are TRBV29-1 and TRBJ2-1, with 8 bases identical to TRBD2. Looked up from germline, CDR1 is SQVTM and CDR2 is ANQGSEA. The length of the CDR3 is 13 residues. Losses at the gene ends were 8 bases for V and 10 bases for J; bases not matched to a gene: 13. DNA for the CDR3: TGCAGCCCCTACCTGGGTGGCGGGGGGGAGCAGTTCTTC. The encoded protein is CSPYLGGGGEQFF.

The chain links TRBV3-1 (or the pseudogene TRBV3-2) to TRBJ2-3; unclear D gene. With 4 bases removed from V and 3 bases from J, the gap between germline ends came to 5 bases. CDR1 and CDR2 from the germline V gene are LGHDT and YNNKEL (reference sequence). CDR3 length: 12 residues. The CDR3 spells CASSPSTDTQYF. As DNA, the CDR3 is TGTGCCAGCAGCCCGAGTACAGATACGCAGTATTTT.

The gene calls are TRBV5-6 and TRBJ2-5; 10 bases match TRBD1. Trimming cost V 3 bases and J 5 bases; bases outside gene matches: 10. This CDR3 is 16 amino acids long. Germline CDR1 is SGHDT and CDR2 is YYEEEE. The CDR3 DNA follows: TGTGCCAGCAGCTACCGGACAGGGGGGCGCGGGGAGACCCAGTACTTC. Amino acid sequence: CASSYRTGGRGETQYF.

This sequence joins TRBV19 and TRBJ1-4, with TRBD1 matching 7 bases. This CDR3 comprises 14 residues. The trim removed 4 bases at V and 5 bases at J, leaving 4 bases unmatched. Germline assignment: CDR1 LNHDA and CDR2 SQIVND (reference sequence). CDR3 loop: CASSRDSVNEKLFF. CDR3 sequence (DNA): TGTGCCAGTAGTAGGGACAGCGTGAATGAAAAACTGTTTTTT.

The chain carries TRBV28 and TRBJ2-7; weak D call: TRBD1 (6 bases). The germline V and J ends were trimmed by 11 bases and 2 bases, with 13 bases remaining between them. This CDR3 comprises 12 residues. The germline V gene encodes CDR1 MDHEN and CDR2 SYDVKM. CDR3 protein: CAVTQGTYEQYF. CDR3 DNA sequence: TGTGCCGTCACACAGGGTACCTACGAGCAGTACTTC.

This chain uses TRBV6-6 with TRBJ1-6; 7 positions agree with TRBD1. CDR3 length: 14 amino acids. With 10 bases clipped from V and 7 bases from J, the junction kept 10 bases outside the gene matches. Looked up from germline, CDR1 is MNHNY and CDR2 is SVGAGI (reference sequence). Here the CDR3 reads CAILPNRGNSPLHF. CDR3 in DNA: TGTGCCATCCTTCCTAACAGGGGAAATTCACCCCTCCACTTT.

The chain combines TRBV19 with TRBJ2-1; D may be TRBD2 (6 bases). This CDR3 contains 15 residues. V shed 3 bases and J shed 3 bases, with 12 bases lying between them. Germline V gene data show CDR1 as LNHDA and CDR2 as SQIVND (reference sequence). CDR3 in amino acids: CASSIAREYYNEQFF. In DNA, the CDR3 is TGTGCCAGTAGTATTGCGCGGGAATACTACAATGAGCAGTTCTTC.